Each of the 19 T cell receptor beta chains below was sequenced from the same sample in a study of beta chain features in type 1 diabetes. The isolated RNA, all of it, was reverse transcribed, so expressed TCRB transcripts were what got sequenced. Assay used: immunoSEQ multiplex PCR; TCRdb lists only in-frame clones, some missing. This repertoire shows 200,000 to 300,000 clones, 27% found once; its top ten account for 4%. The sample taken for sequencing was central memory CD4+ T cells from blood. The receptors were sampled from a man aged 30 to 45 in good health.

CDR3 region: CASSSGTGTGETQYF. The CDR3 region has the DNA TGCGCCAGCAGCTCTGGGACAGGTACGGGAGAGACCCAGTACTTC. The chain is built from TRBV5-1 and TRBJ2-5; TRBD1 agrees at 8 bases. This CDR3 comprises 15 residues. V lost 3 bases and J lost 4; bases outside the gene matches: 8. Germline CDR1 reads SGHRS; CDR2 reads YFSETQ.

The V call is TRBV15, the J call TRBJ1-3; D call uncertain. V dropped 7 bases and J dropped 0 bases, with 19 bases sitting between them. The CDR3 spans 17 residues. The germline V gene encodes CDR1 LNHNV and CDR2 YYDKDF (reference sequence). The CDR3 coding sequence is TGTGCCACCATCATCGGAACCCTTACACGCTCTGGAAACACCATATATTTT. As protein: CATIIGTLTRSGNTIYF.

This clone turned up a few times. The chain employs TRBV28 and TRBJ2-5, with 11 nucleotides matching TRBD2. Germline-derived CDR1 and CDR2 are MDHEN and SYDVKM. The CDR3 consists of 17 residues. V lost 2 bases and J lost 5; bases outside the gene matches: 10. This chain's CDR3 is CASSLNPPSGRLETQYF. CDR3 sequence (DNA): TGTGCCAGCAGTTTAAATCCGCCTAGCGGGAGGTTGGAGACCCAGTACTTC.

This chain connects TRBV7-2 to TRBJ2-7; D gene unclear. Germline V gene data show CDR1 as SGHTA and CDR2 as FQGNSA. The CDR3 runs to 11 residues. V lost 5 bases and J lost 4, with 6 bases in between. The CDR3 region has the DNA TGTGCCAGCAGCCCGAAATACGAGCAGTACTTC. Protein sequence: CASSPKYEQYF.

CDR3 sequence (DNA): TGTGCCAGCAGCTCGGGCGGGAGCTCCTACAATGAGCAGTTCTTC. Translated, it gives CASSSGGSSYNEQFF. V is TRBV9 and J is TRBJ2-1; 7 bases line up with TRBD2. Trimming removed 4 bases from V and 0 bases from J; junction bases left unmatched: 4. The CDR3 runs to 15 residues. Germline V gives CDR1 SGDLS, CDR2 YYNGEE. Filled out from reference TRBV9 and TRBJ2-1, the complete variable domain reads DSGVTQTPKHLITATGQRVTLRCSPRSGDLSVYWYQQSLDQGLQFLIQYYNGEERAKGNILERFSAQQFPDLHSELNLSSLELGDSALYFCASSSGGSSYNEQFFGPGTRLTVL.

This clone was counted only a few times. The chain couples TRBV7-2 to TRBJ2-3; 8 bases fit TRBD2. The germline CDR1 and CDR2 sequences are SGHTA and FQGNSA. V gave up 5 bases and J gave up 4 bases; unmatched junction bases: 11. This CDR3 spans 16 amino acids. The CDR3 here is CASSGRGAGGADTQYF. In nucleotides, the CDR3 is TGTGCCAGCAGCGGCCGTGGGGCGGGGGGCGCAGATACGCAGTATTTT.

The table lists this clone with a few counts. A single base separates this from a much larger clone, so it may be a read error. In the same sample, other DNA sequences code for this CDR3. The chain is built from TRBV27 and TRBJ2-2; D is ambiguous. The length of the CDR3 is 14 residues. CDR1 is MNHEY, CDR2 SMNVEV, per germline (reference sequence). V was cut by 2 bases and J by 1 base, with 5 bases left in between. CDR3 sequence reads: CASSLRENTGELFF. CDR3 in DNA: TGTGCCAGCAGTTTACGAGAGAACACCGGGGAGCTGTTTTTT.

The chain carries TRBV13 and TRBJ1-3; no definite D call. Trimming took off 5 bases at V and 2 bases at J, with 16 bases between the two ends. The CDR3 sequence is 16 residues long. Germline CDR1 and CDR2: PRHDT and FYEKMQ (reference sequence). The CDR3: CASSPPPRVAGNTIYF. DNA for the CDR3: TGTGCCAGCAGCCCCCCTCCCCGGGTAGCTGGAAACACCATATATTTT.

With respect to this clone: Different DNA sequences within this sample yield the same CDR3. The chain recombines TRBV30 with TRBJ1-2; D remains unclear. The CDR3 runs to 12 residues. Germline lookup yields CDR1 GTSNPN and CDR2 SVGIG (reference sequence). Trimming pared 1 base from V and 4 bases from J, leaving 7 bases between. CDR3 nucleotides: TGTGCCTGGAGTGGGGCCTCCTATGGCTACACCTTC. Encoded protein: CAWSGASYGYTF.

This clone showed up many times. The chain couples TRBV15 to TRBJ2-7, with 9 bases identical to TRBD1. With V trimmed by 5 bases and J by 5 bases, 10 bases remained unmatched. CDR3 length equals 15 residues. Per germline, CDR1 LNHNV and CDR2 YYDKDF (reference sequence). CDR3 protein: CATSETRDRVHEQYF. CDR3 nucleotide sequence: TGTGCCACCAGCGAAACCCGGGACAGGGTACACGAGCAGTACTTC. The variable domain in full, completed from reference TRBV15 and TRBJ2-7, reads DAMVIQNPRYQVTQFGKPVTLSCSQTLNHNVMYWYQQKSSQAPKLLFHYYDKDFNNEADTPDNFQSRRPNTSFCFLDIRSPGLGDTAMYLCATSETRDRVHEQYFGPGTRLTVT.

The chain links TRBV28 to TRBJ2-3, with 9 positions matching TRBD2. The V segment lost 2 bases and the J segment 6 bases; nucleotides outside the gene matches: 18. Per the germline V gene, CDR1 is MDHEN and CDR2 is SYDVKM. This CDR3 region has 19 residues. Here the CDR3 reads CASSLPRLSGRSTRDTQYF. In DNA form, the CDR3 reads TGTGCCAGCAGTTTACCTAGGCTAAGCGGGAGGTCCACAAGGGATACGCAGTATTTT. The full variable domain, with the rest looked up from reference TRBV28 and TRBJ2-3, is DVKVTQSSRYLVKRTGEKVFLECVQDMDHENMFWYRQDPGLGLRLIYFSYDVKMKEKGDIPEGYSVSREKKERFSLILESASTNQTSMYLCASSLPRLSGRSTRDTQYFGPGTRLTVL.

This clone was observed a handful of times. At the DNA level, this CDR3 is encoded by other sequences in the same sample as well. The chain joins TRBV5-4 to TRBJ2-5; D may be TRBD1 (6 bases). V lost 0 bases to trimming and J lost 1 base, with 10 bases between them. Germline-derived CDR1 and CDR2 are SGHNT and YYREEE (reference sequence). The CDR3 extends over 15 amino acids. The chain's CDR3 is CASSLGDRSQETQYF. Here the CDR3 DNA reads TGTGCCAGCAGCTTGGGTGACAGGAGCCAAGAGACCCAGTACTTC.

V and J are TRBV30 and TRBJ1-5; D remains unclear. The V and J ends lost 3 bases and 1 base respectively, with 16 bases between them. The CDR3 sequence is 16 residues long. Germline CDR1 GTSNPN, CDR2 SVGIG (reference sequence). CDR3 bases: TGTGCCTGGAGCCCAACGGGCCGCGGGAGCAATCAGCCCCAGCATTTT. It codes for CAWSPTGRGSNQPQHF.

This clone was picked up a small number of times. CDR3: CASSTSTSGPSYEQYF. For the CDR3, the DNA is TGTGCCAGCAGCACTTCGACTAGCGGGCCATCCTACGAGCAGTACTTC. The chain uses TRBV5-6 and TRBJ2-7; 10 nucleotides align to TRBD2. Germline assignment: CDR1 SGHDT and CDR2 YYEEEE. Trimming cost V 4 bases and J 1 base; bases outside gene matches: 8. The CDR3 contains 16 residues.

The table lists this clone with many counts. The J gene is TRBJ2-7, the V gene TRBV9, with D tentatively TRBD1 (6 bases). V lost 2 bases, J lost 2 bases, and 14 bases lay in between. The CDR3 runs 15 residues. Germline-derived CDR1 and CDR2 are SGDLS and YYNGEE. Here the CDR3 DNA reads TGTGCCAGCAGCGTTGAGTCGGGACAAACCTACGAGCAGTACTTC. The encoded protein is CASSVESGQTYEQYF. The full variable domain, its missing parts supplied by reference TRBV9 and TRBJ2-7, is DSGVTQTPKHLITATGQRVTLRCSPRSGDLSVYWYQQSLDQGLQFLIQYYNGEERAKGNILERFSAQQFPDLHSELNLSSLELGDSALYFCASSVESGQTYEQYFGPGTRLTVT.

This chain uses TRBV18 with TRBJ1-1; 7 nucleotides match TRBD1. In germline, CDR1 is KGHSH, CDR2 LQKENI. The CDR3 has 14 amino acids. V lost 3 bases, J lost 1 base, and 2 bases stayed unmatched. Written as DNA, the CDR3 is TGTGCCAGCTCACCGGGACAGAGGAACACTGAAGCTTTCTTT. This sequence encodes CASSPGQRNTEAFF.

This clone was found a few times. The chain joins TRBV7-2 to TRBJ2-1, with 9 bases identical to TRBD2. V was pared by 1 base and J by 4 bases, with 8 bases of the junction left unmatched. This CDR3 comprises 17 residues. The V gene's germline CDR1 is SGHTA and CDR2 FQGNSA. DNA of the CDR3: TGTGCCAGCAGCTTAGTAGGGTCCGCGGGAGGGTACAATGAGCAGTTCTTC. This encodes CASSLVGSAGGYNEQFF.

This clone has more than one count but fewer than ten. This chain links TRBV7-6 with TRBJ2-5; TRBD2 agrees at 7 bases. This CDR3 comprises 21 residues. Trimming at V came to 1 base and at J to 4 bases, leaving 24 bases not matched to a gene. The V gene's germline CDR1 is SGHVS and CDR2 FNYEAQ. Written as DNA, the CDR3 is TGTGCCAGCAGCTTAGTTTCGTCGGGAGGTGGGATGAGGGGATTGTCAGAGACCCAGTACTTC. Its translation is CASSLVSSGGGMRGLSETQYF.

This chain uses TRBV15 with TRBJ2-7; D tentatively reads TRBD1 or TRBD2 (5 bases each). CDR1 and CDR2 from the germline V gene are LNHNV and YYDKDF (reference sequence). Trimming removed 0 bases at V and 6 bases at J, with 15 bases between. The CDR3 loop spans 15 amino acids. CDR3 region: CATSRDQGDDREQYF. The CDR3 nucleotides read TGTGCCACCAGCAGAGATCAAGGGGACGATCGCGAGCAGTACTTC.